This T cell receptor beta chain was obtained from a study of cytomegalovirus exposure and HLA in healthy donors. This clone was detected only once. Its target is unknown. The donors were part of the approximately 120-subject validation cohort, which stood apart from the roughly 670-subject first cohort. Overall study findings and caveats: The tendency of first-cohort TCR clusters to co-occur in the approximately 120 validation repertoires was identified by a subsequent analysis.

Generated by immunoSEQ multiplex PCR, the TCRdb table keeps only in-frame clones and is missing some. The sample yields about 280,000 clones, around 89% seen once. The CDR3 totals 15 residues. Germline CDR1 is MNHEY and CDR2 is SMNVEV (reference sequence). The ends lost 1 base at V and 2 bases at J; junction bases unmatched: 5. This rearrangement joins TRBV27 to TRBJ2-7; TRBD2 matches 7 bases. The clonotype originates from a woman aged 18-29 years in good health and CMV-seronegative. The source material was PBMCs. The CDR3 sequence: CASSLWREKPYEQYF. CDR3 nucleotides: TGTGCCAGCAGTTTATGGCGGGAGAAGCCCTACGAGCAGTACTTC.